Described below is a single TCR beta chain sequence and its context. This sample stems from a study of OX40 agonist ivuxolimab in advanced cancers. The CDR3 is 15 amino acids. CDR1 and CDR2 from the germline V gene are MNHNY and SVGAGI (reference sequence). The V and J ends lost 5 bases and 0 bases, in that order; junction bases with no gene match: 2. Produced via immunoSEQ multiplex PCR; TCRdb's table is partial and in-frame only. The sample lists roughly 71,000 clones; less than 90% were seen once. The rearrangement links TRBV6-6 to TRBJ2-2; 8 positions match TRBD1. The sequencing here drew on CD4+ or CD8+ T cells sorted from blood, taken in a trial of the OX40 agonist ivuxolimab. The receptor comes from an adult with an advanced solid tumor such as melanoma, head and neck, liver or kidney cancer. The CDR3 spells CASSRTGTNTGELFF. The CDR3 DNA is TGTGCCAGCAGTAGGACAGGGACGAACACCGGGGAGCTGTTTTTT.